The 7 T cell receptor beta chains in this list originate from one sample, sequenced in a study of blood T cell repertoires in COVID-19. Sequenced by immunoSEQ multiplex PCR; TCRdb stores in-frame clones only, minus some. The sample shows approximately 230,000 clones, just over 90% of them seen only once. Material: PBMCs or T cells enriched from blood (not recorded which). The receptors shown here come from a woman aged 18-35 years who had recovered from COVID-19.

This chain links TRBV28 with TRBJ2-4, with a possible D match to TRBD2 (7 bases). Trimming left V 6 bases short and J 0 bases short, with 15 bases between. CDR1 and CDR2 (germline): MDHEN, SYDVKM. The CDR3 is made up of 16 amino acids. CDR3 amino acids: CASSGAGATAKNIQYF. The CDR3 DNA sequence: TGTGCCAGCAGCGGGGCGGGGGCAACAGCCAAAAACATTCAGTACTTC.

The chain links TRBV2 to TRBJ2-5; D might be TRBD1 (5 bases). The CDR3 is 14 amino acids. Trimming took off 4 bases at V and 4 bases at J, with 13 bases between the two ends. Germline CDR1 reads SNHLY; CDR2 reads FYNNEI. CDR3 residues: CASSVGDLGETQYF. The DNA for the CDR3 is TGTGCCAGCAGTGTAGGGGATTTAGGAGAGACCCAGTACTTC.

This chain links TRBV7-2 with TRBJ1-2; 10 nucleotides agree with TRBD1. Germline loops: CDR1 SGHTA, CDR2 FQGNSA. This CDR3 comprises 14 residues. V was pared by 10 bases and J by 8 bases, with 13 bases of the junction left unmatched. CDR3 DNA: TGTGCCACTCAAATCCGGGACAGGGGCGACGGCTACACCTTC. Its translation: CATQIRDRGDGYTF.

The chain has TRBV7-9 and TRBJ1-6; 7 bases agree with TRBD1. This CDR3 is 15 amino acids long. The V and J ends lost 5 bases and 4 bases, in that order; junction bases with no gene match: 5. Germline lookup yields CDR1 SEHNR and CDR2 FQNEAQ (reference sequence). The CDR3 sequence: CASSPAGQYNSPLHF. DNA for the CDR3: TGTGCCAGCAGCCCGGCGGGACAGTATAATTCACCCCTCCACTTT.

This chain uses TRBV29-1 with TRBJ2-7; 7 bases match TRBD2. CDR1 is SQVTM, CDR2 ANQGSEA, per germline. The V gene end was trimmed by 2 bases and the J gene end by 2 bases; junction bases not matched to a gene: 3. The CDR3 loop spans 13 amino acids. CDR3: CSVERSGTYEQYF. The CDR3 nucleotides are TGCAGCGTTGAAAGGAGCGGGACCTACGAGCAGTACTTC.

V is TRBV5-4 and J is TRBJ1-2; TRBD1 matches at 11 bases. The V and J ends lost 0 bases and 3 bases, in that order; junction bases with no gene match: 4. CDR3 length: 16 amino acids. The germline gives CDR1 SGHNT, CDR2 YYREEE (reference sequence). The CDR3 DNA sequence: TGTGCCAGCAGCTTGGCCGGGACAGGGGGGGACTATGGCTACACCTTC. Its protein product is CASSLAGTGGDYGYTF.

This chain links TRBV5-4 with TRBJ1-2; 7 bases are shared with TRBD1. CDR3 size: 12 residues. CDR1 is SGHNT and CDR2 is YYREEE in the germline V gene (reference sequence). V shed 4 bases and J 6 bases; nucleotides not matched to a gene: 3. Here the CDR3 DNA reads TGTGCCAGCAGCCAGGGGGAGGATGGCTACACCTTC. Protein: CASSQGEDGYTF.